This TCR beta chain was recovered during a study of cytomegalovirus exposure and HLA in healthy donors. The study's findings and limits: Per a prior analysis, the majority of TCR beta V segments were productive roughly 87% or roughly 30% of the time. Clonal expansion was found to be greater in HLA-associated TCR beta chains than in equally common others in a later analysis.

The PCR employed 60 Vbeta primers together with 13 Jbeta primers. TCRdb's copy holds only in-frame clones and misses some; the assay was immunoSEQ multiplex PCR. Its table records 55,000 to 75,000 clones. J lost 8 bases, V lost 5 bases, and 6 bases had no gene match. The CDR3 is 14 residues long. The germline gives CDR1 PRHDT, CDR2 FYEKMQ (reference sequence). To note about this clone: Its antigen is not known.

The clonotype comes from a male donor in good health and CMV-seronegative. Input material: PBMCs. The genes are TRBV13 and TRBJ1-6; 7 nucleotides match TRBD1. CDR3 amino acids: CASSRQGLDSPLHF. As DNA, the CDR3 is TGTGCCAGCAGCCGACAGGGTCTTGATTCACCCCTCCACTTT.